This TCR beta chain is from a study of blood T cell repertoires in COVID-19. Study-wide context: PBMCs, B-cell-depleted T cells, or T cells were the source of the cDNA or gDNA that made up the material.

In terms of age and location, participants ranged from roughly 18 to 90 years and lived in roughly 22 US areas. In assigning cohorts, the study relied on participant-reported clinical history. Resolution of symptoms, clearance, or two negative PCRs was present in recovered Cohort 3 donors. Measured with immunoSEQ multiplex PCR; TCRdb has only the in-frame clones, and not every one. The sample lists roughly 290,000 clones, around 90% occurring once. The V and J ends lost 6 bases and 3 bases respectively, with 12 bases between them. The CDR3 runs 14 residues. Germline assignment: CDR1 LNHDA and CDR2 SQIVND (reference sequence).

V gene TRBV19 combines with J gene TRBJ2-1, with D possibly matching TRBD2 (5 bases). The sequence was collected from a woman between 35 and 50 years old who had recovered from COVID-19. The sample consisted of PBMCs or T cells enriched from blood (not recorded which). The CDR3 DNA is TGTGCCAGTAGAGTCAGCGGTTACTACAATGAGCAGTTCTTC. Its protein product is CASRVSGYYNEQFF. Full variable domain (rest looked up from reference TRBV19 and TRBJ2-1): DGGITQSPKYLFRKEGQNVTLSCEQNLNHDAMYWYRQDPGQGLRLIYYSQIVNDFQKGDIAEGYSVSREKKESFPLTVTSAQKNPTAFYLCASRVSGYYNEQFFGPGTRLTVL.